This T cell receptor (beta chain) was captured in a study of Ad26.COV2.S vaccination and SARS-CoV-2 variants. General study results and limits: Reported post-vaccination CD8+ and CD4+ T cell responses to spike showed substantial breadth.

For this clone: Antigen unknown.

The CDR3 contains 17 residues. Germline V CDR1 and CDR2: SGDLS, YYNGEE. V trimming: 4 bases; J trimming: 0 bases; junction bases outside the gene matches: 5. Libraries were prepared by immunoSEQ multiplex PCR; TCRdb keeps only in-frame clonotypes and omits some of them. The sample lists some 190,000 clones, around nine tenths occurring once. Material: peripheral blood, obtained after recovery from COVID-19. The chain links TRBV9 to TRBJ2-2, with 11 bases fitting TRBD2. The sequence was obtained from a human donor who had recovered from COVID-19. The CDR3 is CASSKTSGGANTGELFF. The CDR3 DNA is TGTGCCAGCAGCAAAACTAGCGGGGGAGCGAACACCGGGGAGCTGTTTTTT.